This T cell receptor beta chain was sequenced for a study of early T cells in non-severe SARS-CoV-2 infection (dated by TCRdb to the early 2020s). Looking at the study overall: TCR sequencing used bulk RNA from unsorted whole blood, so alpha and beta chains could not be paired.

Library method: 5' RACE. Sequenced using a NextSeq 500. Unique molecular identifiers were attached to individual cDNA molecules in the TCR library protocol so that sequencing error and PCR bias could be corrected. Both TCR alpha and beta chains were sequenced, and tight co-correlation was observed between alpha and beta sequence abundances in each sample. Under the source paper's analysis protocol: Decombinator V4 was used to annotate the V gene, J gene and CDR3 of the TCR sequences. Expanded TCRs were defined as changing significantly between any two time points under a Poisson model with p below 0.0001. Abundances of TCRs were expressed as counts per million after normalisation to the total number of TCRs sequenced in each sample. MAIT TCRs were defined by TRAV1-2 paired with TRAJ12, TRAJ20 or TRAJ33, and iNKT TCRs by TRAV10 paired with TRAJ18. VDJdb, accessed on 1 November 2021, was searched for TCRs annotated for CMV, EBV and SARS-CoV-2, and TCRs annotated for more than one antigen were excluded. In TCRdb, the public reads were trimmed at Q25 with fastp and aligned with MiXCR, with productive beta chains retained. Each entry merges the rows of one CDR3 protein and shows their most common DNA and genes. These V and J calls rely on TCRdb rather than the paper's analysis. Present in this sample are tens of thousands of distinct CDR3 sequences, around 9.3% of which were seen just once. The leading ten clones occupy about 4.4% of the sample.

This clonotype was recorded at least ten times. Its antigen has not been determined. Base quality data are lacking; no much larger clone is found one base away. Set within a cohort of healthcare workers in London, UK, this nested case-control study involved weekly PCR testing of nasopharyngeal swabs along with blood sampling. Healthcare workers were enrolled in the week of the UK lockdown, from 23 to 31 March 2020, and were followed every week for up to about 15 weeks. Study-level results and caveats: VDJdb matching was skewed toward anti-spike CD8 responses and likely underestimated virus-specific expansions, missing private and CD4 specificities.

Taken from cysteine to phenylalanine, the CDR3 has 17 residues. The kept DNA is CDR3 alone, 51 bases in frame from the first base. Per the germline V gene, SGHDT is the CDR1 and YYEEEE is the CDR2. The germline V and J ends show losses of 4 bases and 1 base respectively, and no gene match explains 10 bases of the junction. The source material was whole blood. This receptor was obtained from an adult who was a healthcare worker with PCR-confirmed SARS-CoV-2 infection or an uninfected control (not recorded which). Recombination linked TRBV5-6 to TRBJ2-7; 11 junctional bases match TRBD2. The nucleotides are TGTGCCAGCAGCCAAATAAAGACTAGCGGGATGTCCTACGAGCAGTACTTC. The translation is CASSQIKTSGMSYEQYF.